This T cell receptor beta chain was retrieved from a study of vaccination and CD4 T cells after COVID-19. Study details: Sampling after COVID took place at a median of 101 days (range 35 to 161) following diagnosis.

Germline CDR1 DFQATT, CDR2 SNEGSKA (reference sequence). The CDR3 covers 16 residues. The V end was cut by 0 bases, the J end by 2 bases, with 14 bases between. A word on this clonotype: Antigen specificity is unknown.

The assay that was used to sequence DNA from cultured CD4+ T cells was the Oncomine TCR Beta short-read assay. Genomic DNA from cultured CD4+ T cells was extracted. TCRdb redid the calling of the PCR reads with MiXCR, one entry per CDR3 protein. The sample carries under 15,000 distinct CDR3 sequences, roughly half recorded once. Treatment: approximately 9-day PBMC culture with coronavirus spike peptide pools or control peptides (ViraFEST assay). This TCR came from a human donor who had recovered from COVID-19. The chain combines TRBV20-1 with TRBJ2-1; tentative D call: TRBD2 (6 bases). The specimen was CD4+ T cells from blood, cultured in vitro. CDR3 in DNA: TGCAGTGCTAGAGATCCAGAGGGAGGAGCCTACAATGAGCAGTTCTTC. Translation: CSARDPEGGAYNEQFF.